The clone carrying this TCR beta chain was counted between two and nine times. The entry originates in a study of blood T cells in healthy people across ages. Sample-barcoded 5' priming and a J-beta primer mix drove a second PCR of 7 to 11 cycles. Via MiXCR, TCRdb re-called the 5' RACE reads, giving one row per CDR3 protein. Of some 890,000 distinct CDR3 sequences listed, around 29% were seen once; the top ten hold 9.5% to 13%. This CDR3 comprises 12 residues. Looked up from germline, CDR1 is SEHNR and CDR2 is FQNEAQ (reference sequence). V was trimmed by 4 bases and J by 10 bases, leaving 11 bases between them. These sequences were also reported in another study, on T cells of mothers and their children. Per that paper: Related pairs of mothers and children showed slightly higher, non-significant overlap versus unrelated pairs.

The clonotype comes from a woman aged 40 to 50 in good health. The chain recombines TRBV7-9 with TRBJ2-1; D not certain. Source material: blood. CDR3 in DNA: TGTGCCAGCAGCTCCACCCGGCAGGAGCAGTTCTTC. It codes for CASSSTRQEQFF.